This T cell receptor beta chain was recovered during a study of shared clonotypes between healthy human individuals (TCRdb year 2020). For context, the study as a whole: A couple of women and a few men aged 18 to 49 years were included in the cohort. For each donor, three plates each were used for CD4 naive and CD4 memory, two plates were used for CD8 naive, and one plate was used for CD8 memory. To estimate repertoire size and how much clonotypes are shared between individuals, the study performed deep sequencing of blood TCR repertoires from about five healthy adults. Different laboratories and diverse techniques were used to prepare libraries and sequence TCR repertoires, to increase sequencing depth and limit assay-specific biases. Each donor's leukapheresis produced roughly between about 0.9 and 9.5 billion PBMCs. Results and caveats for the whole study, not just this receptor: Sampling was restricted to blood, and TCR repertoires in tissues likely differ from the TCR repertoires found in blood. Naive subsets generally had larger estimated clonotype richness than memory subsets. Even with the large sequencing depth, rarefaction of the sorted-subset datasets indicated that sequencing was incomplete. When a few donors were compared, the shared fraction of clonotypes was 5% to 6.5% for naive CD4, over 3% for naive CD8, 2% to 2.5% for memory CD4, and 0.35% to 0.4% for memory CD8. Higher generation probabilities were observed for clonotypes shared by all four sorted-subset donors than for non-shared clonotypes. The genetic and exposure-history diversity represented was limited by the small number of donors. Pairwise subsampling indicated that sequencing depth was expected to affect the degree of clonotype sharing among donors.

The CDR3 starts with the cysteine, ends with the phenylalanine, and has 20 residues. Only CDR3 DNA is held: 60 bases, read in frame from base 1. Germline trimming amounts to 0 bases on V and 0 bases on J, with 11 as the count of junction bases outside the gene matches. CDR1 and CDR2 are read off the germline V gene as SGHRS and YFSETQ. Using the deep immunoSEQ assay, TCR CDR3 regions were amplified from genomic DNA by multiplex PCR. Extracted genomic DNA from each cell subset was distributed evenly across all wells of several immunoSEQ 96-well plates, and each plate was treated as a replicate. For sorted subsets, roughly 190 ng of genomic DNA, equivalent to tens of thousands of T cell genomes, went into each replicate PCR. Purified libraries were measured with a Qubit 3.0 fluorometer, size-checked on a Bioanalyzer 2100, and measured again with the KAPA Library Quantification kit. Each immunoSEQ 96-well plate was sequenced on its own single-read 150-cycle Illumina NextSeq 550 flow cell. Processing in the source paper ran as follows. Because the immunoSEQ output included only junctional sequences and no quality scores, the filtering could not be the same as the filtering used for full-length reads. To assign V/J genes and CDR3, sequences were annotated using PyIR, a Python wrapper for IgBLAST v1.9, with IMGT germline references. Any read was removed if the V/J assignment was weak (E-value above 1e-6), the CDR3 was missing, or the read contained stop codons, out-of-frame junctions, or ambiguous translated residues. V3J clonotypes were defined by identical inferred V gene, J gene, and CDR3 amino acid sequence. Percentage overlap between repertoires was calculated by dividing the number of shared unique clonotypes by the size of the smaller repertoire. RTK rarefaction, the Chao1 estimator, and Recon v2.1 estimates of unobserved clonotypes were used to assess repertoire richness. Generation probabilities for all TCRbeta clonotypes obtained by the gDNA method from a handful of donors were computed using OLGA. This is the immuneACCESS table as TCRdb keeps it, with only in-frame sequences that have V and J called. A part of the clones is gone; compared with another copy, unresolved V genes explain less than half, and the rest is unexplained. The DNA gave D and trimming, while V, J and clone size come from that table. The sample table lists over a million clones, roughly 97% of them with a count of one. The top ten clones comprise roughly 1.2% of the sample.

Healthy HIV-negative adults with no recently reported acute infections or vaccinations were included as donors. Only Caucasian adults living in Nashville, Tennessee, USA were represented among the donors. CD4+ T cells were enriched by magnetic negative selection, after which naive cells were positively selected on CD45RA and the negative fraction was taken as the memory subset. Blood was obtained by leukapheresis, after which PBMCs were separated by Ficoll-Histopaque density gradient centrifugation and cryopreserved in liquid nitrogen vapor phase. Analytical flow cytometry was used to check the purity and quantity of every magnetically sorted T cell population. Genomic DNA was isolated from every sorted fraction and measured by UV absorbance on a Nanodrop 2000c. In the case of this clone: Its antigen is not yet known. Base qualities were left out, and no much larger clone turns up one base away.

Material: naive CD4+ T cells sorted from blood. The cell subset or site label corresponds to: CD45RA+ positively selected. The chain is assembled from TRBV5-1 and TRBJ2-1, with 11 bases matching TRBD2. The source of this sequence is a young man in good health. The encoded CDR3 is CASSLDRFSGRVSSYNEQFF. The nucleotides read TGCGCCAGCAGCTTGGATCGGTTTAGCGGGAGGGTGAGCTCCTACAATGAGCAGTTCTTC.